Shown below are 18 T cell receptor beta chains from a single sample sequenced in a study of CD8 T cells in ankylosing spondylitis. Study results and caveats: Seven to nine highly homologous variants made up a TCR beta motif that seemed to typify ankylosing spondylitis blood.

A single record per CDR3 protein comes from TCRdb applying MiXCR to the 5' RACE reads. The sample lists fewer than 550,000 distinct CDR3 sequences, about 5.4% occurring once. For these receptors, no antigen is known. Sequences were obtained from blood, either unsorted or a sorted T cell fraction (not recorded which). These receptors came from a male donor with ankylosing spondylitis.

This clonotype was seen ten or more times. The rearrangement links TRBV4-1 to TRBJ1-5; 8 positions agree with TRBD1. Germline CDR1 reads MGHRA; CDR2 reads YSYEKL. The CDR3 contains 15 residues. V shed 4 bases and J 0 bases; nucleotides not matched to a gene: 2. The CDR3: CASSRGQASNQPQHF. CDR3 nucleotides: TGCGCCAGCAGCCGGGGACAGGCTAGCAATCAGCCCCAGCATTTT.

This clonotype was observed at least ten times. V gene TRBV10-1 combines with J gene TRBJ2-4, with D unclear. V lost 3 bases and J lost 10, with 13 bases in between. Germline V gene lookup returns CDR1 WNHNN and CDR2 SYGVQD (reference sequence). The CDR3 spans 13 residues. DNA for the CDR3: TGCGCCAGCAGTGATAGGAACCAAGGGATTCAGTACTTC. Translated: CASSDRNQGIQYF.

This clonotype occurred many times. This chain links TRBV12-3 or TRBV12-4 with TRBJ2-1; 8 bases line up with TRBD2. The CDR3 has 16 residues. The V and J ends lost 4 bases and 7 bases, in that order; junction bases with no gene match: 12. DNA for the CDR3: TGTGCCAGCAGTTCCCCCCAAGCGGGAGTAGTAAATGAGCAGTTCTTC. It translates to CASSSPQAGVVNEQFF.

In its sample, this clonotype was seen many times. The chain links TRBV28 to TRBJ2-5, with 9 bases aligning to TRBD2. From germline, CDR1 is MDHEN and CDR2 SYDVKM. The V and J ends lost 5 bases and 3 bases, in that order; junction bases with no gene match: 4. The CDR3 is made up of 14 amino acids. DNA for the CDR3: TGTGCCAGCAGTCCTCTAGCGGGAAAAGAGACCCAGTACTTC. Its translation is CASSPLAGKETQYF.

In this sample, this clonotype turned up many times. The rearrangement links TRBV12-3 or TRBV12-4 to TRBJ2-1; D remains ambiguous. This CDR3 region has 13 residues. The V end lost 6 bases, the J end lost 4 bases, and 10 bases lay between the germline ends. The CDR3 spells CASRPQAYNEQFF. CDR3 DNA sequence: TGTGCCAGCAGACCCCAGGCATACAATGAGCAGTTCTTC.

This clonotype was seen a handful of times. J is TRBJ1-1 and V is TRBV4-3, with D perhaps TRBD1 (5 bases). From germline, CDR1 is LGHNA and CDR2 YSLEER. CDR3 size: 19 residues. V lost 0 bases to trimming and J lost 0 bases, with 20 bases between them. CDR3 in DNA: TGCGCCAGCAGCCAAGATCCCCGACCCAGGGTCCAAATGAACACTGAAGCTTTCTTT. Residues: CASSQDPRPRVQMNTEAFF.

This clonotype was picked up many times. The J gene is TRBJ1-2, the V gene TRBV6-2 or TRBV6-3; D gene uncertain. The V gene lost 3 bases and the J gene lost 4 bases, with 15 bases spanning the gap. This CDR3 region has 15 residues. Germline CDR1 MNHEY, CDR2 SVGEGT. CDR3 sequence: CASSYSRPSFYGYTF. The DNA of the CDR3 is TGTGCCAGCAGTTATTCGCGCCCCTCCTTCTATGGCTACACCTTC.

This clonotype has at least ten counts. The chain links TRBV27 to TRBJ2-7; D not resolved. CDR3 length equals 13 residues. Looked up from germline, CDR1 is MNHEY and CDR2 is SMNVEV (reference sequence). V was shortened by 7 bases and J by 0 bases, with 10 bases between the two germline ends. As DNA, the CDR3 is TGTGCCAGCAAAACGTGGAGCTCCTACGAGCAGTACTTC. This gives the protein CASKTWSSYEQYF.

This clonotype was seen more than once but under ten times. The V call is TRBV19, the J call TRBJ1-5, with TRBD1 as a possible D gene (5 bases). The germline gives CDR1 LNHDA, CDR2 SQIVND (reference sequence). CDR3 length: 13 amino acids. The V gene lost 4 bases and the J gene lost 5 bases, with 9 bases spanning the gap. The CDR3: CASSKGFYQPQHF. Here the CDR3 DNA reads TGTGCCAGTAGTAAGGGGTTCTATCAGCCCCAGCATTTT. The full variable domain, with the rest looked up from reference TRBV19 and TRBJ1-5, is DGGITQSPKYLFRKEGQNVTLSCEQNLNHDAMYWYRQDPGQGLRLIYYSQIVNDFQKGDIAEGYSVSREKKESFPLTVTSAQKNPTAFYLCASSKGFYQPQHFGDGTRLSIL.

This clonotype came up many times. The genes are TRBV20-1 and TRBJ2-5, with D tentatively TRBD1 (5 bases). The CDR3 totals 11 residues. Germline loops: CDR1 DFQATT, CDR2 SNEGSKA (reference sequence). The V end was cut by 3 bases, the J end by 7 bases, with 9 bases between. The DNA for the CDR3 is TGCAGTGCTAGCCACCAGGGGACCCAGTACTTC. It codes for CSASHQGTQYF.

This clonotype was recorded at least ten times. The chain links TRBV3-1 to TRBJ2-1, with 11 bases fitting TRBD2. Germline-derived CDR1 and CDR2 are LGHDT and YNNKEL (reference sequence). The CDR3 runs 17 residues. Trimming removed 4 bases from V and 7 bases from J; junction bases left unmatched: 12. The CDR3 DNA reads as TGTGCCAGCAGCCCAGAACCCCTAGCGGGGGGTCGTAATGAGCAGTTCTTC. Its translation: CASSPEPLAGGRNEQFF.

This clonotype was recorded at least ten times. The chain carries TRBV5-1 and TRBJ2-3; D is undetermined. Trimming removed 0 bases from V and 6 bases from J, with 8 bases in between. The CDR3 covers 13 residues. Germline CDR1 SGHRS, CDR2 YFSETQ. The CDR3 loop reads CASSLVSLDTQYF. The CDR3 coding sequence is TGCGCCAGCAGCTTGGTTAGCTTGGATACGCAGTATTTT.

In its sample, this clonotype was seen many times. V is TRBV9 and J is TRBJ2-1; D is unresolved. V lost 2 bases, J lost 3 bases, and 3 bases lay in between. This CDR3 contains 12 residues. Germline V gene data show CDR1 as SGDLS and CDR2 as YYNGEE. CDR3: CASSVRYNEQFF. The CDR3 DNA is TGTGCCAGCAGCGTTCGCTACAATGAGCAGTTCTTC. Supplemented by reference TRBV9 and TRBJ2-1, the full variable domain reads DSGVTQTPKHLITATGQRVTLRCSPRSGDLSVYWYQQSLDQGLQFLIQYYNGEERAKGNILERFSAQQFPDLHSELNLSSLELGDSALYFCASSVRYNEQFFGPGTRLTVL.

This clonotype was seen at least ten times. V is TRBV21-1 and J is TRBJ2-7. TRBV21-1 corresponds to a pseudogene. CDR3 length: 16 residues. CDR3 region: CASSKAGQVGFNEQYF. In DNA form, the CDR3 reads TGTGCCAGCAGCAAAGCTGGGCAGGTCGGTTTCAACGAGCAGTACTTC.

This clonotype was recorded many times. The rearrangement uses TRBV5-1 and TRBJ1-1, with a possible D match to TRBD1 (6 bases). V gave up 3 bases and J gave up 5 bases, with 23 bases separating them. The CDR3 runs 17 residues. Per the germline V gene, CDR1 is SGHRS and CDR2 is YFSETQ. As DNA, the CDR3 is TGCGCCAGCAGCTCACAGGGTCGGGGGCACGGAGGAACTGAAGCTTTCTTT. Translating gives CASSSQGRGHGGTEAFF.

This clonotype occurred many times. The chain employs TRBV9 and TRBJ1-1; 8 nucleotides match TRBD1. Germline V gives CDR1 SGDLS, CDR2 YYNGEE. V lost 4 bases, J lost 8 bases, and 4 bases stayed unmatched. This CDR3 comprises 12 residues. CDR3: CASSRGQGEAFF. Here the CDR3 DNA reads TGTGCCAGCAGCCGAGGACAGGGAGAAGCTTTCTTT.

In its sample, this clonotype was seen many times. The V gene is TRBV15, the J gene TRBJ2-3, with D uncertain. Germline CDR1 LNHNV, CDR2 YYDKDF (reference sequence). The CDR3 totals 15 residues. Trimming took 1 base from V and 0 from J, leaving 8 bases between them. DNA of the CDR3: TGTGCCACCAGCAGAGGTAGCCTTAGCACAGATACGCAGTATTTT. This sequence encodes CATSRGSLSTDTQYF.

This clonotype has just a few counts. The V and J genes are TRBV7-2 and TRBJ2-7; 8 bases line up with TRBD1. After removal of 3 bases from V and 5 bases from J, the junction contained 9 bases not matched to a gene. Germline V gene lookup returns CDR1 SGHTA and CDR2 FQGNSA. The CDR3 spans 15 residues. The CDR3 here is CASSFYGTGLNEQYF. DNA for the CDR3: TGTGCCAGCAGCTTTTACGGGACAGGTCTTAACGAGCAGTACTTC. The variable domain in full, with the rest retrieved from reference TRBV7-2 and TRBJ2-7, is GAGVSQSPSNKVTEKGKDVELRCDPISGHTALYWYRQSLGQGLEFLIYFQGNSAPDKSGLPSDRFSAERTGGSVSTLTIQRTQQEDSAVYLCASSFYGTGLNEQYFGPGTRLTVT.